This TCR beta chain was observed in a study of response to subunit inactivated influenza vaccine. Study results and limitations: Every seasonal influenza vaccination brings in few new T cells, the authors suggested.

This clonotype occurred a few times. Antigen: not known. TCRdb re-derived calls from the RT-PCR reads in MiXCR, one entry per CDR3 protein. There are around 480,000 distinct CDR3 sequences in the sample; 15% to 20% occur only once, and approximately 3% lies in the top ten. Trimming took 5 bases from V and 4 from J, leaving 21 bases between them. The CDR3 is made up of 17 amino acids. The germline V gene has CDR1 SSHAT and CDR2 FNYEAQ (reference sequence). The sequence derives from a man between 45 and 75 years old who received an inactivated influenza vaccine. The chain carries TRBV7-7 and TRBJ2-1; D not certain. The sample was CD4+ T cells sorted from PBMCs, taken around 25 months after vaccination. The CDR3 loop is CASSRLGPAVPYNEQFF. CDR3 in DNA: TGTGCCAGCAGCCGACTTGGTCCGGCAGTTCCATACAATGAGCAGTTCTTC.